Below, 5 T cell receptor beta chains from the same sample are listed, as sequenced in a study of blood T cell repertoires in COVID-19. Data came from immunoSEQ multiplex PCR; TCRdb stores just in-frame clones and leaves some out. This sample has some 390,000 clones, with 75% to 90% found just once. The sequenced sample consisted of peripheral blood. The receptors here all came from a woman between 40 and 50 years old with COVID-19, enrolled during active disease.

CDR3 sequence (DNA): TGTGCCAGCAGGGGGGCAGTTTTGAGCTACACCTTC. It codes for CASRGAVLSYTF. The chain employs TRBV27 and TRBJ1-2, with D possibly being TRBD1 (6 bases). The V end was cut by 6 bases, the J end by 9 bases, with 14 bases between. In germline, CDR1 is MNHEY, CDR2 SMNVEV (reference sequence). The CDR3 consists of 12 residues.

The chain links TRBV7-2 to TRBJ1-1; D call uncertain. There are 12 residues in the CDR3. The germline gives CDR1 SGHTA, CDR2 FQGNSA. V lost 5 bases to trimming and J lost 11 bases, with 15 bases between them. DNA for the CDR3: TGTGCCAGCAGCCGTACCCTTATAGAGGCTTTCTTT. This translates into CASSRTLIEAFF.

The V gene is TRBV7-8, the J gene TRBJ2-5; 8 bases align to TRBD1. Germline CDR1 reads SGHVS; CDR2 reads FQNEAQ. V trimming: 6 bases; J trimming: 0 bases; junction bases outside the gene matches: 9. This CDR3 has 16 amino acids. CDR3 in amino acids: CASSYRQGAYQETQYF. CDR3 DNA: TGTGCCAGCAGTTACAGGCAGGGGGCGTACCAAGAGACCCAGTACTTC. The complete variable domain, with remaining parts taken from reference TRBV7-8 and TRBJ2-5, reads GAGVSQSPRYKVAKRGQDVALRCDPISGHVSLFWYQQALGQGPEFLTYFQNEAQLDKSGLPSDRFFAERPEGSVSTLKIQRTQQEDSAVYLCASSYRQGAYQETQYFGPGTRLLVL.

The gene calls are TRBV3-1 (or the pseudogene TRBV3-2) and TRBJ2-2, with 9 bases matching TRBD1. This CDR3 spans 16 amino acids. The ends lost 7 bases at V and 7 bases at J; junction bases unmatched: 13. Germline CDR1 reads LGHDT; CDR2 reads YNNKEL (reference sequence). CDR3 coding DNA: TGTGCCAGCATGGACACTGACAGGGGGGAAGGCGGGGAGCTGTTTTTT. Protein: CASMDTDRGEGGELFF.

The CDR3 sequence is CAISGYPVGGFEQYF. In nucleotides, the CDR3 is TGTGCCATCAGTGGGTATCCTGTCGGAGGATTCGAGCAGTACTTC. The V and J genes are TRBV10-3 and TRBJ2-7, with D possibly matching TRBD2 (5 bases). Germline V gene sequence: CDR1 ENHRY, CDR2 SYGVKD. The V gene lost 4 bases and the J gene lost 6 bases, with 19 bases spanning the gap. The CDR3 has 15 amino acids.